The rows below give T cell receptor beta chains drawn from one sample of a study of T cells in Graves' hyperthyroidism and ophthalmopathy. TCRdb independently ran MiXCR on the multiplex PCR reads; one entry per CDR3 protein. The table has roughly 720,000 distinct CDR3 sequences, approximately 15% seen once; the top ten hold around 15%. The sequenced sample was blood. These receptors were obtained from a man aged 45-60 years with Graves' hyperthyroidism. The CDR3 runs from the conserved cysteine through the conserved F or W. D genes are given only for firm matches. Some rows mark clone size as missing; the rest say once, few, many or name a class of expanded clone.

d_call,j_call,v_call,clone_size,cdr3_nt,cdr3_aa
TRBD2,TRBJ2-5,TRBV5-1,few,TGCGCCAGCAGCTCCGGGACTAGCGGATCCCAAGAGACCCAGTACTTC,CASSSGTSGSQETQYF
.,TRBJ1-1,TRBV27,.,TGTGCCAGCAGTTCAGGAGCCCAGGGTTTTCGGGCTTTCTTT,CASSSGAQGFRAFF
TRBD1,TRBJ1-5,TRBV24-1,many,TGTGCCACCAGTGAGGGACAGTCTAGCGACAATCAGCCCCAGCATTTT,CATSEGQSSDNQPQHF
.,TRBJ1-1,TRBV5-5,.,TGTGCCAGCAGCCCCGATATAAACACTGAAGCTTTCTTT,CASSPDINTEAFF
TRBD1,TRBJ1-1,TRBV24-1,many,TGTGCCACCAGTGATCACCCTGGACAGGGGGCTGAAGCTTTCTTT,CATSDHPGQGAEAFF
.,TRBJ2-5,TRBV11-2,many,TGTGCCAGCAGCTTATGGCTAGCAGGAGCCGAAGAGACCCAGTACTTC,CASSLWLAGAEETQYF
.,TRBJ2-5,TRBV5-1,many,TGCGCCAGCAGCCTTCCGTTTTTTCCTACAGGGAAACAAGAGACCCAGTACTTC,CASSLPFFPTGKQETQYF
.,TRBJ1-2,TRBV6-1,few,TGTGCCGCCGAAGATCCCAACTATGGCTACACCTTC,CAAEDPNYGYTF
.,TRBJ2-6,TRBV24-1,.,TGTGCCACCAGTGATATACAGGGTTCTGGGGCCAACGTCCTGACTTTC,CATSDIQGSGANVLTF
.,TRBJ2-2,TRBV5-6,many,TGTGCCAGCAGCTTCAGGGTCTGGGCCTATCCGAACACCGGGGAGCTGTTTTTT,CASSFRVWAYPNTGELFF
.,TRBJ1-1,TRBV19,many,TGTGCCAGTAGTATCGGGCAGACAAACACTGAAGCTTTCTTT,CASSIGQTNTEAFF
.,TRBJ1-3,TRBV29-1,many,TGCAGCGTTAGCGCGAGCTCTGGAAACACCATATATTTT,CSVSASSGNTIYF
.,TRBJ2-7,TRBV10-3,many,TGTGCCATCAGTGAGTCGGGACTCTTAACCTACGAGCAGTACTTC,CAISESGLLTYEQYF
TRBD2,TRBJ2-1,TRBV4-1,few,TGCGCCAGCAGCCAAGACCCTCCACCAGCGGGGACGAATGAGCAGTTCTTC,CASSQDPPPAGTNEQFF
TRBD2,TRBJ2-1,TRBV7-2,few,TGTGCCAGCAGCGGGTGGACTAGCGGGAGCCTTGGTGAGCAGTTCTTC,CASSGWTSGSLGEQFF
TRBD1,TRBJ1-5,TRBV7-9,.,TGTGCCAGCAGCTTCGGGACCGGGACAGGGAAAAGGTCAGTCAATCAGCCCCAGCATTTT,CASSFGTGTGKRSVNQPQHF
TRBD1,TRBJ1-4,TRBV2,many,TGTGCCAGCAGGTCCGGGACAGGGGGAAATGAAAAACTGTTTTTT,CASRSGTGGNEKLFF
.,TRBJ2-7,TRBV20-1,.,TGCAGTGCTAGCGGGGAGCGGGACATCCCCTACGAGCAGTACTTC,CSASGERDIPYEQYF
.,TRBJ1-3,TRBV20-1,.,TGCAGTGCTAGAGACACATTCTCTGGAAACACCATATATTTT,CSARDTFSGNTIYF
.,TRBJ2-2,TRBV7-7,many,TGTGCTAGCAGCTCTTCCGAAGGTACCGGGGAGCTGTTTTTT,CASSSSEGTGELFF
TRBD1,TRBJ2-3,TRBV6-1,many,TGTGCCAGCAGTGAGGAGGACAGGGGAATCGCAGATACGCAGTATTTT,CASSEEDRGIADTQYF
.,TRBJ1-5,TRBV10-2,.,TGCGCCAGCAGTGAGTCGAAGCAGGCGCAGCCCCAGCATTTT,CASSESKQAQPQHF
TRBD1,TRBJ2-7,TRBV7-6,few,TGTGCCAACAGCCTAACAGGGGGCGAATACGAGCAGTACTTC,CANSLTGGEYEQYF
.,TRBJ1-1,TRBV3-1,many,TGTGCCAGCAGCCAAAGGTCCATAGGCCCCCTGAACACTGAAGCTTTCTTT,CASSQRSIGPLNTEAFF
.,TRBJ2-3,TRBV12-3/TRBV12-4,.,TGTGCCAGCAGTTTCCACGGAAACACAGATACGCAGTATTTT,CASSFHGNTDTQYF
TRBD1,TRBJ2-2,TRBV20-1,few,TGCAGTGCTAGAGACATCTCGAGGACAGGGAACACCGGGGAGCTGTTTTTT,CSARDISRTGNTGELFF
TRBD2,TRBJ2-4,TRBV28,many,TGTGCCAGCAGTTTTATGCGGGAGGGGGGTAGGAACATTCAGTACTTC,CASSFMREGGRNIQYF
.,TRBJ2-7,TRBV7-9,many,TGTGCCAGCAGCGACACATGGGGCGAGCAGTACTTC,CASSDTWGEQYF
.,TRBJ2-3,TRBV10-1,few,TGCGCCAGCAGTCGTACAGGGATCGCAGATACGCAGTATTTT,CASSRTGIADTQYF